The clone carrying this T cell receptor (beta chain) was picked up one time. Its antigen is not identified. Germline V gene lookup returns CDR1 SGHNT and CDR2 YYREEE (reference sequence). The CDR3 consists of 19 residues. Germline trimming cut 2 bases from V and 1 base from J; bases unmatched to any gene: 11. As to treatment: roughly 10-day PBMC culture with coronavirus spike peptide pools or control peptides (ViraFEST assay). The data were obtained in a study of vaccination and CD4 T cells after COVID-19. Looking at the study overall: Six males and four females, two Hispanic, made up the convalescents. Overlapping spike pools from SARS-CoV-2 and HCoV-NL63, HCoV-OC43 and HCoV-229E served as culture stimuli. With a range of 35 to 161, the median interval from diagnosis to drawing post-COVID samples was around 100 days.

Oncomine TCR Beta short-read sequencing was applied to DNA from cultured CD4+ T cells. The authors extracted genomic DNA from cultured CD4+ T cells. TCRdb reanalysed the PCR reads using MiXCR and keeps one entry per CDR3 protein. The sample consists of more than 11,000 distinct CDR3 sequences, just under 30% of them appearing once. The sample in question was CD4+ T cells from blood, cultured in vitro, obtained before SARS-CoV-2 vaccination. The chain employs TRBV5-4 and TRBJ2-3; 12 positions agree with TRBD2. The receptor was derived from a human donor who received a COVID-19 vaccine. The CDR3 here is CASSFRTSGTPKGTDTQYF. The CDR3 bases are TGTGCCAGCAGCTTCAGGACTAGCGGGACCCCGAAGGGCACAGATACGCAGTATTTT.